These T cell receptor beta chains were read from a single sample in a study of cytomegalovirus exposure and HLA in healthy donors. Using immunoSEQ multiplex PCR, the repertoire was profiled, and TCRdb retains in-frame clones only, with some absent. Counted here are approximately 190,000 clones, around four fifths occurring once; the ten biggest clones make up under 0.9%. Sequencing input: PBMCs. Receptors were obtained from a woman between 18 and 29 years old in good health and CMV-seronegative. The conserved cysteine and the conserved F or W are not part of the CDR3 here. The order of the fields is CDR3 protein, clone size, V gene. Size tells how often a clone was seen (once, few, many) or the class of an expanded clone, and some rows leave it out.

ASILRPGYQETQY	once	TRBV5-8
ASSEAPLTYEQY	.	TRBV6-1
ASSLTGDTEAF	.	TRBV18
ASSQVGAQGNTIY	.	TRBV4-2
SVRGTSGGGQETQY	.	TRBV29-1
ASSFIGTGNAIY	.	TRBV5-6
ASTYPLGEPDQPQH	.	TRBV6-6
AISFGLEKETQY	.	TRBV10-3
ASERTSGVTDTQY	.	TRBV12-5
SSSLVWEGVGNQPQH	.	TRBV7-9
ASSTTGVSSTDTQY	.	TRBV7-6
ASSDLPTEDRGLFNEQF	once	TRBV10-1
ASKGQIYTEAF	.	TRBV16
ASSYSPGASETQY	.	TRBV6-5
ASSLTGEQPQH	.	TRBV2
ATSRTGVGSWNEQF	.	TRBV15
ASSLPVSGNTIY	few	TRBV7-9
ASSTLLGQEGAEAF	.	TRBV19
ASSGRAAYGNGYT	.	TRBV19
ASSLTGTSGRKQF	.	TRBV5-1
ASSATSGGAVGGELF	once	TRBV7-7
ASSKAPQVRAYEQY	.	TRBV21-1
ASINRAGDTEAF	.	TRBV19
ASSLWKGLISPLH	.	TRBV28
SSSRGQGLQETQY	.	TRBV7-9
ASSPSSGSSYEQY	once	TRBV5-4
ASSYGGSSYNEQF	.	TRBV6-5
ATNLAGGNTGELF	.	TRBV15
ASSLAPRDVANTGELF	.	TRBV5-1